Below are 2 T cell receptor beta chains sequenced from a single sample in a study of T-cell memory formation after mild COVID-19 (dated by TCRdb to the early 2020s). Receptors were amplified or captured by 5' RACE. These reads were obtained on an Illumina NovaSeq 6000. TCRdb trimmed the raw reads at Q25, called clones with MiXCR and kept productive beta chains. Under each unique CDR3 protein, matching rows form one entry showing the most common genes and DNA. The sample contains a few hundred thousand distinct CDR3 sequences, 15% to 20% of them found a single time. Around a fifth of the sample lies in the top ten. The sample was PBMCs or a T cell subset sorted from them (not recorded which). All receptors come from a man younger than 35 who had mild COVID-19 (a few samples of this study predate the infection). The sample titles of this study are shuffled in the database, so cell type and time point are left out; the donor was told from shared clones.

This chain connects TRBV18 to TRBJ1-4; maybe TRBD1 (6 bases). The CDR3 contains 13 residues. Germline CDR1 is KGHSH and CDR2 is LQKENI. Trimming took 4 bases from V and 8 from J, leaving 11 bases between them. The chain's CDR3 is CASSRTEEEKLFF. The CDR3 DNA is TGTGCCAGCTCACGGACAGAAGAGGAAAAACTGTTTTTT.

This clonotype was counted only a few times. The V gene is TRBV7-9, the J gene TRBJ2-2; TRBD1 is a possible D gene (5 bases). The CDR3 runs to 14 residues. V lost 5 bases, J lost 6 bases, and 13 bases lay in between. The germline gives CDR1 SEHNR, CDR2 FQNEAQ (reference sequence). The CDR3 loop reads CASSPSGIPGELFF. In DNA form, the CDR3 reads TGTGCCAGCAGCCCTTCAGGGATTCCCGGGGAGCTGTTTTTT.